This T cell receptor beta chain appears in the sequencing data of a study of Ad26.COV2.S vaccination and SARS-CoV-2 variants. This clone was counted once. Assay used: immunoSEQ multiplex PCR; TCRdb lists only in-frame clones, some missing. This table holds fewer than 400,000 clones, 89% found once. The CDR3 has 13 amino acids. The V end was cut by 3 bases, the J end by 2 bases, with 9 bases between. Germline V gives CDR1 SGDLS, CDR2 YYNGEE. As to treatment: roughly 20 received Ad26.COV2.S at low or high dose, single or two shots; a few received placebo; per-sample allocation not given. Sampling took place 63 days after the first vaccine or placebo injection. As its vector, the vaccine had Ad26, which expressed Wuhan-strain SARS-CoV-2 spike.

V usage is TRBV9 and J usage is TRBJ2-7, with D hard to call. This receptor was taken from a person between 18 and 59 years old who received the Ad26.COV2.S COVID-19 vaccine or a placebo. Sequencing was performed on peripheral blood, taken in a trial of Ad26.COV2.S vaccine versus placebo. The CDR3 DNA follows: TGTGCCAGCAGCGGACTGGAGACCTACGAGCAGTACTTC. As protein: CASSGLETYEQYF.